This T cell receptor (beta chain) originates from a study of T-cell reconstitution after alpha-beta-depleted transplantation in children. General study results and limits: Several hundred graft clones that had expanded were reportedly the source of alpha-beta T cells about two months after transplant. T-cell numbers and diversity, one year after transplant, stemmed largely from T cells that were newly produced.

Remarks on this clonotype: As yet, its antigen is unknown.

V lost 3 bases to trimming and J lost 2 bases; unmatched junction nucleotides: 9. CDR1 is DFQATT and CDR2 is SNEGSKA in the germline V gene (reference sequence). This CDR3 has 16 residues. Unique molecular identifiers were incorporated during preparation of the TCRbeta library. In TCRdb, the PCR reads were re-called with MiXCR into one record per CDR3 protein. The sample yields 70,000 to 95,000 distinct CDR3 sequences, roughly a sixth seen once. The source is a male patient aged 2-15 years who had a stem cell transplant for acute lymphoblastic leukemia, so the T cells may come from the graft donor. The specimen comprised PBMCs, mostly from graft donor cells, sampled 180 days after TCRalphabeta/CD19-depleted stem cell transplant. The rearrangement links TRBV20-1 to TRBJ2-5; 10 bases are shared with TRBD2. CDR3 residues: CSASPLAGKLQETQYF. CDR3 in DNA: TGCAGTGCTAGCCCACTAGCGGGGAAACTTCAAGAGACCCAGTACTTC.